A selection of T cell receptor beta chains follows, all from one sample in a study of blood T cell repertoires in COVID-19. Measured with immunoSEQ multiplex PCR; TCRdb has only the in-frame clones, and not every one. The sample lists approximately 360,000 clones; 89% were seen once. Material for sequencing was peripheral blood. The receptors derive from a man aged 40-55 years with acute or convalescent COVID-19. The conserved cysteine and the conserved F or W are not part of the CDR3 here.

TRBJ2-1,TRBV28,ASSSAGTVYNEQF
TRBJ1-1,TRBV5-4,ASSRQRGTEAF
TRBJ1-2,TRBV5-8,ASSLGGLVYGYT
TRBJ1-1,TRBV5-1,ASSSTGGEGEAF
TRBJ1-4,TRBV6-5,ASSYNWGLGEKLF
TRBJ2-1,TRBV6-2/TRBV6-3,ASSHLSGGFYNEQF
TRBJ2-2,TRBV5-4,ASSLSSGRGGELF
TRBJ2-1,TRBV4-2,ASSQIDRGAYYNEQF
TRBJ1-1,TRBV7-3,ASSSTGRNTEAF
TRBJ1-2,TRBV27,ASSFEGARGYT
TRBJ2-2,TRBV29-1,SAASGGIGAGELF
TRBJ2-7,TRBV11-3,ASSLISSGETYEQY
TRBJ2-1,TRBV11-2,ASSRPGAPLFNEQF
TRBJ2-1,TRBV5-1,ASSLESGSSYNEQF
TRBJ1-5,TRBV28,ASSNLGGLSNQPQH
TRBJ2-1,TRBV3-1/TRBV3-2,ASSQAGTSGSSYNEQF
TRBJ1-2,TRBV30,AWSPGRWNYGYT
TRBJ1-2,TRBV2,ASSEKSGMRRYGYT
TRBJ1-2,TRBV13,ASSYLQGSGYT
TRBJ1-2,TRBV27,ASTLSQGVNGYT
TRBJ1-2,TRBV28,ASSLDRASNYGYT
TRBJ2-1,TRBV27,ASSPSGRNEQF
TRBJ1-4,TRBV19,ASSAGQEGNEKLF
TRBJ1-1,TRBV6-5,ASRRTGGRGEAF
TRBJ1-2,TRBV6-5,ASSYTRTRHGYT
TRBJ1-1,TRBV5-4,ASSLSGANTEAF
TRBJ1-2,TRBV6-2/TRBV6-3,ASSYSTVNYGYT
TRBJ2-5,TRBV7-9,ASSPRLAEVMTQY
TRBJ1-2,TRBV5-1,ASSPTQGLNAGYT
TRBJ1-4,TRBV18,ASSPPGLRGEKLF
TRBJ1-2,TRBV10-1,ASRQLASGYGYT
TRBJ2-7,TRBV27,ASQERVYEQY
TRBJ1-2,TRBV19,ATRQGALPYGYT
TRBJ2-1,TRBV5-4,ASSLDYYNEQF
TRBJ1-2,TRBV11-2,ASSLNAFYGYT
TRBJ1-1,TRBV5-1,ASSSGTGRPEAF
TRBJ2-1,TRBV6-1,ASSEWGPNSSYNEQF
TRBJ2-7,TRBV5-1,ASSLGLAGINEQY
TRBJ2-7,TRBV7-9,ASSLVGQGTWYEQY
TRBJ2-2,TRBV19,ASSILNTGELF
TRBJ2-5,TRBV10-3,AISEWEKETQY
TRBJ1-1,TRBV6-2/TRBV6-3,ASSLREIPMNTEAF
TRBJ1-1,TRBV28,ASMAPRGTSEAF
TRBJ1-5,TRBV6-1,ASSDRGATQPQH